Below are 3 T cell receptor beta chains sequenced from a single sample in a study of T cells in Graves' hyperthyroidism and ophthalmopathy. The investigators amplified TCR beta CDR3 regions from RNA transcripts. TCR CDR3 underwent first-round RT-PCR with the HTBI primer set. TCRdb ran MiXCR on the multiplex PCR reads and lists one entry per CDR3 protein. Of approximately 590,000 distinct CDR3 sequences listed, around 14% are singletons. The sequenced sample was blood. These receptors all stem from a young woman with Graves' hyperthyroidism.

The chain is built from TRBV7-9 and TRBJ2-1, with a tentative D call TRBD2 (5 bases). Looked up from germline, CDR1 is SEHNR and CDR2 is FQNEAQ (reference sequence). Trimming took off 7 bases at V and 7 bases at J, with 20 bases between the two ends. The CDR3 is 15 residues long. The CDR3 here is CASKATGPGGNEQFF. In DNA form, the CDR3 reads TGTGCCAGCAAAGCCACGGGTCCAGGCGGGAATGAGCAGTTCTTC.

This clonotype was seen ten or more times. This chain links TRBV20-1 with TRBJ2-1; tentatively, D is TRBD1 or TRBD2 (6 bases each). Germline CDR1 DFQATT, CDR2 SNEGSKA (reference sequence). This CDR3 has 15 residues. The germline V and J ends were trimmed by 5 bases and 7 bases, with 21 bases remaining between them. CDR3 protein: CSAWKIARGGNEQFF. The CDR3 bases are TGCAGTGCTTGGAAAATAGCGAGAGGGGGGAATGAGCAGTTCTTC.

This clonotype has ten or more counts. The chain employs TRBV18 and TRBJ1-5, with 7 nucleotides matching TRBD1. Germline lookup yields CDR1 KGHSH and CDR2 LQKENI. Trimming cost V 5 bases and J 5 bases; bases outside gene matches: 6. The CDR3 has 14 residues. CDR3 amino acids: CASSYTGEYQPQHF. The CDR3 DNA follows: TGTGCCAGCTCATATACAGGGGAATATCAGCCCCAGCATTTT. The entire variable domain, with the rest obtained from reference TRBV18 and TRBJ1-5, is as follows: NAGVMQNPRHLVRRRGQEARLRCSPMKGHSHVYWYRQLPEEGLKFMVYLQKENIIDESGMPKERFSAEFPKEGPSILRIQQVVRGDSAAYFCASSYTGEYQPQHFGDGTRLSIL.